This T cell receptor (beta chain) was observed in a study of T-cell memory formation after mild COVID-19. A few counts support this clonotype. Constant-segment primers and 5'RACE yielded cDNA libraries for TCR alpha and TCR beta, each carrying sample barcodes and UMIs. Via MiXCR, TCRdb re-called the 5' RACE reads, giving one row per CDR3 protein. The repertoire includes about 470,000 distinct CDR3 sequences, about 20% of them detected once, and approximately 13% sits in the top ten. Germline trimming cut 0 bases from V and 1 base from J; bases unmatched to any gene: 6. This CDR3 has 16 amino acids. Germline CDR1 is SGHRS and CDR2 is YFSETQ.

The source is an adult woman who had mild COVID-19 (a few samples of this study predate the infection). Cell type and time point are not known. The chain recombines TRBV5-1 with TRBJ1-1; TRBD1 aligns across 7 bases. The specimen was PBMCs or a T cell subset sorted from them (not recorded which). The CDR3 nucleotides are TGCGCCAGCAGCTTGGTGTCAGGGGGTACGAACACTGAAGCTTTCTTT. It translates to CASSLVSGGTNTEAFF.